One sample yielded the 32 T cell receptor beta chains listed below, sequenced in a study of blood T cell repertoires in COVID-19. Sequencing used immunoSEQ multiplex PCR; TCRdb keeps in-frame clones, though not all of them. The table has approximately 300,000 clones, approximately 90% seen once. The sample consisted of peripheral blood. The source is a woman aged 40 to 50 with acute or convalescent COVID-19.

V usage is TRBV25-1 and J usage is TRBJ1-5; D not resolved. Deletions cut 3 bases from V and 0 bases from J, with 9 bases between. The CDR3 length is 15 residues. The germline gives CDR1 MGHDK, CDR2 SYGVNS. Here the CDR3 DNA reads TGTGCCAGCAGTGATGGAGCATATAGCAATCAGCCCCAGCATTTT. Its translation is CASSDGAYSNQPQHF.

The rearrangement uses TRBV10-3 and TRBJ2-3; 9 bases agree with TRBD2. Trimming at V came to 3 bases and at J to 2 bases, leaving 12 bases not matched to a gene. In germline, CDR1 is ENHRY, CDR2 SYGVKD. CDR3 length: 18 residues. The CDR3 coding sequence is TGTGCCATCAGTGACTTACGAGGAGCGGGGGGATACACAGATACGCAGTATTTT. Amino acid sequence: CAISDLRGAGGYTDTQYF.

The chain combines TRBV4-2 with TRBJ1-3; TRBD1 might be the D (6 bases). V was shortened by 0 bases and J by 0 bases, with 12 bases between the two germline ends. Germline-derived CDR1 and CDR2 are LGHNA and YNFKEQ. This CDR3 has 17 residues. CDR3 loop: CASSQEPQGFSGNTIYF. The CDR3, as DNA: TGTGCCAGCAGCCAAGAGCCCCAGGGGTTCTCTGGAAACACCATATATTTT.

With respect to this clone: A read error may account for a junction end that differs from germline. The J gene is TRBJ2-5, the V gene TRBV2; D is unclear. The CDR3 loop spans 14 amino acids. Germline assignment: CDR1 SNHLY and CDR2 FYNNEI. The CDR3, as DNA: TGTGCCAGCAGTGAAGTCGGCGGTCAAGAGACCCGGTACTTC. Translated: CASSEVGGQETRYF.

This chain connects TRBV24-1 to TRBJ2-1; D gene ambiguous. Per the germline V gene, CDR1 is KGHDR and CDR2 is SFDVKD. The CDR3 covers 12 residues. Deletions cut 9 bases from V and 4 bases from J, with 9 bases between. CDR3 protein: CATSSGYNEQFF. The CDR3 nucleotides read TGTGCCACCTCGTCGGGTTACAATGAGCAGTTCTTC.

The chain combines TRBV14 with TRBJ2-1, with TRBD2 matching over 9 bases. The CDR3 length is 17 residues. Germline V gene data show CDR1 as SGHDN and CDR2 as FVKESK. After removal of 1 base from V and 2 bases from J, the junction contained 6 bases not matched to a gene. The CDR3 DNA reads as TGTGCCAGCAGCCAAGTCATAGCGGGGGTGACCTACAATGAGCAGTTCTTC. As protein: CASSQVIAGVTYNEQFF.

The DNA of the CDR3 is TGCGCCAGCAGCCAAGTCATTCTAGCGGGGGCGGGGGGAGAGACCCAGTACTTC. Translating it yields CASSQVILAGAGGETQYF. This chain links TRBV4-1 with TRBJ2-5; 10 bases are shared with TRBD2. V shed 1 base, J shed 4 bases, and the junction held 12 bases outside the gene matches. The germline V gene has CDR1 MGHRA and CDR2 YSYEKL. The CDR3 runs 18 residues.

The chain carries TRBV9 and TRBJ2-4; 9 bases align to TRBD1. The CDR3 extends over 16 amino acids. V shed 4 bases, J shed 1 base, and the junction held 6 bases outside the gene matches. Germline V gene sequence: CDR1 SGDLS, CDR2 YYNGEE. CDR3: CASSPPGQGAKNIQYF. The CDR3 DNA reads TGTGCCAGCAGCCCCCCCGGACAGGGGGCCAAAAACATTCAGTACTTC.

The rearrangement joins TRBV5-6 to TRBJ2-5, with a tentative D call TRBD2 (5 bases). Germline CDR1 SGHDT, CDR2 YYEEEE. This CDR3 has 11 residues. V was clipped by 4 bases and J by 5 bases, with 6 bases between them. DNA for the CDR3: TGTGCCAGCAGCCGGAGGGAGACCCAGTACTTC. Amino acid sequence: CASSRRETQYF.

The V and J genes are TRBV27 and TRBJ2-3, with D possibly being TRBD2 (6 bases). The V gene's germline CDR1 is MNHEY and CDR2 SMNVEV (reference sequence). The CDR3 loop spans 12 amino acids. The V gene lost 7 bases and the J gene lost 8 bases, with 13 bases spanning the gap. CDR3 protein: CASTTRGSTQYF. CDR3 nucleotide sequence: TGTGCCAGCACCACGCGGGGTAGTACGCAGTATTTT.

The CDR3 DNA sequence: TGCGCCAGCGGACAGGGACAGCTCTCTGGAAACACCATATATTTT. Its translation is CASGQGQLSGNTIYF. This chain joins TRBV5-1 and TRBJ1-3; 8 nucleotides match TRBD1. The length of the CDR3 is 15 residues. Germline-derived CDR1 and CDR2 are SGHRS and YFSETQ. V lost 7 bases to trimming and J lost 0 bases; unmatched junction nucleotides: 6.

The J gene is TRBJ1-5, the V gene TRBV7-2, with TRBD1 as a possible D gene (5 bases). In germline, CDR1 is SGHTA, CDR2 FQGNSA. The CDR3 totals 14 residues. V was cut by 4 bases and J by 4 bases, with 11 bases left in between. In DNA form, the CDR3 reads TGTGCCAGCAGCTACGCTCCAGGGAATCAGCCCCAGCATTTT. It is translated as CASSYAPGNQPQHF.

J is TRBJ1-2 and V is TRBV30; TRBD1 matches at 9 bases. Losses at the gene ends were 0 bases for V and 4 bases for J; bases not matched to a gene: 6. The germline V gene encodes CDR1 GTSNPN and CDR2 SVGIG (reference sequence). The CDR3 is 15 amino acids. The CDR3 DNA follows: TGTGCCTGGAGTGTACTGGGACAGGGTGGCTATGGCTACACCTTC. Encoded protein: CAWSVLGQGGYGYTF.

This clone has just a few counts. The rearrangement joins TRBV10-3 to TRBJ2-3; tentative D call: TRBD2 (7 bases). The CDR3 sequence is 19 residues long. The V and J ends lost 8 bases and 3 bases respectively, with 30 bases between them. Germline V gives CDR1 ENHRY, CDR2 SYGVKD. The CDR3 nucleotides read TGTGCCATCGCTTCCCCGGGGGGCCAACCAATCCACAAAACAGATACGCAGTATTTT. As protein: CAIASPGGQPIHKTDTQYF.

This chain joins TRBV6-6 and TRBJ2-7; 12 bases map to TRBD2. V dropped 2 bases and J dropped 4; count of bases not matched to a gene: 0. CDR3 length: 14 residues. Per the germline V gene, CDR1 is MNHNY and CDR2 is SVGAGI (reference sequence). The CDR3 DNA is TGTGCCAGCAGTTACACTAGCGGGGGGTACGAGCAGTACGTC. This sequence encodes CASSYTSGGYEQYV.

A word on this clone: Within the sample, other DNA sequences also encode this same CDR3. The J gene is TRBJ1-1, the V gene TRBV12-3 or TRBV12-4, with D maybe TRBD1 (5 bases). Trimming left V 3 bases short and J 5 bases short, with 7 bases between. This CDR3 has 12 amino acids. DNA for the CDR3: TGTGCCAGCAGTTTCAGGGTGACTGAAGCTTTCTTT. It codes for CASSFRVTEAFF.

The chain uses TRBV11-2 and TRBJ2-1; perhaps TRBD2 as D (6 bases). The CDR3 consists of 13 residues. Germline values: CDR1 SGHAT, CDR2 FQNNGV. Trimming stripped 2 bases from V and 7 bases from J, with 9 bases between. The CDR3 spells CASSLLGGNEQFF. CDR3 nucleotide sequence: TGTGCCAGCAGCTTATTGGGGGGTAATGAGCAGTTCTTC.

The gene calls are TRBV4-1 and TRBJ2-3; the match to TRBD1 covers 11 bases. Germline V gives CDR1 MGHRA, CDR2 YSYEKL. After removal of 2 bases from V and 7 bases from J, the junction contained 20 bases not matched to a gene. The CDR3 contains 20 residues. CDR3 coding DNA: TGCGCCAGCAGCCAACCCGGACAGGGGGCTAAGGTCTTACCCCCGTATACGCAGTATTTT. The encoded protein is CASSQPGQGAKVLPPYTQYF.

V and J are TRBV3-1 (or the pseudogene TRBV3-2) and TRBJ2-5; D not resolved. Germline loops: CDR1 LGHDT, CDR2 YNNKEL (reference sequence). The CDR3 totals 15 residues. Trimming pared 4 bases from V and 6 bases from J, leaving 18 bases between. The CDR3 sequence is CASSPSPGHQQTQYF. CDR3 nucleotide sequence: TGTGCCAGCAGCCCATCTCCTGGGCATCAACAGACCCAGTACTTC.

The CDR3 sequence: CASSDPGPFDSSPSYGYTF. CDR3 coding DNA: TGTGCCAGCAGTGACCCCGGGCCCTTTGATTCTAGCCCTTCCTATGGCTACACCTTC. This chain connects TRBV2 to TRBJ1-2; D is uncertain. Germline V gene sequence: CDR1 SNHLY, CDR2 FYNNEI. V gave up 3 bases and J gave up 4 bases, with 27 bases separating them. CDR3 length: 19 amino acids.

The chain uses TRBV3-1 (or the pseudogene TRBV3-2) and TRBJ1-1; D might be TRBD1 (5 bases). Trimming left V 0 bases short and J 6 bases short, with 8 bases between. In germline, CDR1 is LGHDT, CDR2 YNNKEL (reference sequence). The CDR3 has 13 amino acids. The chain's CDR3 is CASSQDLTAEAFF. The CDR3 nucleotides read TGTGCCAGCAGCCAAGATCTGACAGCTGAAGCTTTCTTT.

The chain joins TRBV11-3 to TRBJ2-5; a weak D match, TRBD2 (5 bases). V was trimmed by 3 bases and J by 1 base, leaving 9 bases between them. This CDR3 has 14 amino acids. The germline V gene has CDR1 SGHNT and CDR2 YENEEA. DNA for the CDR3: TGTGCCAGCAGCTTGCGAGGGCTCCAAGAGACCCAGTACTTC. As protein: CASSLRGLQETQYF. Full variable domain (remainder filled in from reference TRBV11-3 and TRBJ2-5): EAGVVQSPRYKIIEKKQPVAFWCNPISGHNTLYWYLQNLGQGPELLIRYENEEAVDDSQLPKDRFSAERLKGVDSTLKIQPAELGDSAVYLCASSLRGLQETQYFGPGTRLLVL.

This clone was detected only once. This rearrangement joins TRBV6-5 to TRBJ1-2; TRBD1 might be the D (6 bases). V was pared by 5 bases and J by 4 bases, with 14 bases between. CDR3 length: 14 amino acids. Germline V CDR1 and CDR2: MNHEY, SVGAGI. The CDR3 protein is CASSLRTDLYGYTF. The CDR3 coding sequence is TGTGCCAGCAGTCTACGGACAGATCTCTATGGCTACACCTTC.

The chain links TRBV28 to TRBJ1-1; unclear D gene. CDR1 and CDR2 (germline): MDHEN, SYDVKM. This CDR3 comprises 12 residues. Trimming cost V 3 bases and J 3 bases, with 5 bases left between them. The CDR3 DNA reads TGTGCCAGCAGTTTGGGCTACACTGAAGCTTTCTTT. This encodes CASSLGYTEAFF.

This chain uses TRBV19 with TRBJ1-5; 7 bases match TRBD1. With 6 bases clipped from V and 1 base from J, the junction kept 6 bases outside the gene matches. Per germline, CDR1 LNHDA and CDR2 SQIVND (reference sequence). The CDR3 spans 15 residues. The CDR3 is CASSIDRVSNQPQHF. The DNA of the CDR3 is TGTGCCAGTAGCATCGACAGGGTAAGCAATCAGCCCCAGCATTTT.

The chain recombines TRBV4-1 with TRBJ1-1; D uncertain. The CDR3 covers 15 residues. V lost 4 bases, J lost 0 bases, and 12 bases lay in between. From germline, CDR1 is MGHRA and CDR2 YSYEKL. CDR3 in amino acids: CASSPSVLMNTEAFF. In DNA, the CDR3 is TGCGCCAGCAGCCCTTCAGTTCTCATGAACACTGAAGCTTTCTTT.

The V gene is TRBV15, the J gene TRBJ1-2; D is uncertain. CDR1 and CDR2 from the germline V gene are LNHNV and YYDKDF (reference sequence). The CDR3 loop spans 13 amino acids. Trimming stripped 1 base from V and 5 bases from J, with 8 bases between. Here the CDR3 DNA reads TGTGCCACCAGCAGAGGAGCCGAGTATGGCTACACCTTC. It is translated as CATSRGAEYGYTF.

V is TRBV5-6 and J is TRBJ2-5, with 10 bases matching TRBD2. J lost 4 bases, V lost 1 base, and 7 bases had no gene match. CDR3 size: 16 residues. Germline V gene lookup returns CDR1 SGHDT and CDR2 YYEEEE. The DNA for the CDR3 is TGTGCCAGCAGCTTGACGTCTAGCGGGGGAGGAGAGACCCAGTACTTC. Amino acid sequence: CASSLTSSGGGETQYF.

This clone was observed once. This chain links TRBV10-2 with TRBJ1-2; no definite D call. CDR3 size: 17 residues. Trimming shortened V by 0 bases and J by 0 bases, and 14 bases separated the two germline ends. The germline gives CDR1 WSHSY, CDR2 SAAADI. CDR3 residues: CASSESGLIASNYGYTF. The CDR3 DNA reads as TGCGCCAGCAGTGAGTCCGGTTTGATAGCCTCTAACTATGGCTACACCTTC.

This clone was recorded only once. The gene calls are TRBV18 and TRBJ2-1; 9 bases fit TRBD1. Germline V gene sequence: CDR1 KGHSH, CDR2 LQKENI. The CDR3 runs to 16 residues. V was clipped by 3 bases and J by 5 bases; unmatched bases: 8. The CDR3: CASSPRGQGNHNEQFF. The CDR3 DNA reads TGTGCCAGCTCACCCAGAGGACAGGGGAATCACAATGAGCAGTTCTTC.

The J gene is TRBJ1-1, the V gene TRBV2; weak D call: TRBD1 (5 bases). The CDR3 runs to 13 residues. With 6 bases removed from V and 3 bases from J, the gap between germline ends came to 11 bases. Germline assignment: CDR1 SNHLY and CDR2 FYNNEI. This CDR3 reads CASRLTDYTEAFF. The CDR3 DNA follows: TGTGCCAGCAGATTGACAGATTACACTGAAGCTTTCTTT.

CDR3 sequence (DNA): TGTGCCAGTAGTAGAACAGGGGGCTTATACTCTGGAAACACCATATATTTT. Its translation is CASSRTGGLYSGNTIYF. This chain uses TRBV19 with TRBJ1-3, with TRBD1 matching 9 bases. Losses at the gene ends were 4 bases for V and 0 bases for J; bases not matched to a gene: 7. The CDR3 length is 17 residues. The germline gives CDR1 LNHDA, CDR2 SQIVND (reference sequence).